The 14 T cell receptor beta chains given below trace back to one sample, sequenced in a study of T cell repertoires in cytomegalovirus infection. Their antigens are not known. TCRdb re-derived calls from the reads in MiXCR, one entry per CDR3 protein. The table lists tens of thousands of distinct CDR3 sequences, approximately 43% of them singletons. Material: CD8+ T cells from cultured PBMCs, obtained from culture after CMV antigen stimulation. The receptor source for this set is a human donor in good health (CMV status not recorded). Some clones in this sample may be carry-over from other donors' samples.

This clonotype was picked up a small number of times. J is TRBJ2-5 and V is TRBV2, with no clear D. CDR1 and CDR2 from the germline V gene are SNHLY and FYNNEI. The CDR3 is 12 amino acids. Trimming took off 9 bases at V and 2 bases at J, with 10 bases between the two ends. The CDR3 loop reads CARFDLQETQYF. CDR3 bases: TGTGCCAGATTCGACTTGCAAGAGACCCAGTACTTC.

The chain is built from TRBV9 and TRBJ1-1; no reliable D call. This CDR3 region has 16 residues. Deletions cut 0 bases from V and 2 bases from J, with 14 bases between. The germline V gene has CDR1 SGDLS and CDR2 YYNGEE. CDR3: CASSVGIASRNTEAFF. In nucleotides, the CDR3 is TGTGCCAGCAGCGTAGGAATAGCCTCTCGAAACACTGAAGCTTTCTTT. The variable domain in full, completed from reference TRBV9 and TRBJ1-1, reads DSGVTQTPKHLITATGQRVTLRCSPRSGDLSVYWYQQSLDQGLQFLIQYYNGEERAKGNILERFSAQQFPDLHSELNLSSLELGDSALYFCASSVGIASRNTEAFFGQGTRLTVV.

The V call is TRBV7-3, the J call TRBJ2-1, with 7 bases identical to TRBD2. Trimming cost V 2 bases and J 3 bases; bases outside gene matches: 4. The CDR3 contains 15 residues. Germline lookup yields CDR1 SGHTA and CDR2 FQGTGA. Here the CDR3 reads CASSLGGVGYNEQFF. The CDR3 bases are TGTGCCAGCAGCTTAGGGGGGGTCGGCTACAATGAGCAGTTCTTC.

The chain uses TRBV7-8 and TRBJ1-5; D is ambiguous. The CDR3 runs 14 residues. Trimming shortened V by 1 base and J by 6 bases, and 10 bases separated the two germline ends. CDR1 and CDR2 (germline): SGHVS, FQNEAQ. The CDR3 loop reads CASSLGAGIQPQHF. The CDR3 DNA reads TGTGCCAGCAGCTTAGGGGCGGGGATTCAGCCCCAGCATTTT.

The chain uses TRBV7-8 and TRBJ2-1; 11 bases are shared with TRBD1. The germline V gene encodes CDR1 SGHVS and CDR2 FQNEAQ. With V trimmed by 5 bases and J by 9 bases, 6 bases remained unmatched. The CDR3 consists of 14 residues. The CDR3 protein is CASSLRTGGFEQFF. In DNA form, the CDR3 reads TGTGCCAGCAGCCTCCGGACAGGGGGCTTTGAGCAGTTCTTC.

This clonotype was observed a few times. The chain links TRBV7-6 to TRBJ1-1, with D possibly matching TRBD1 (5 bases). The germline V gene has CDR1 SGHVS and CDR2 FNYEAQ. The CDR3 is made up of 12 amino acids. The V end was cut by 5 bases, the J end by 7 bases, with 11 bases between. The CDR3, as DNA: TGTGCCAGCAGCCCAGGGTTTGGTGAAGCTTTCTTT. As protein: CASSPGFGEAFF.

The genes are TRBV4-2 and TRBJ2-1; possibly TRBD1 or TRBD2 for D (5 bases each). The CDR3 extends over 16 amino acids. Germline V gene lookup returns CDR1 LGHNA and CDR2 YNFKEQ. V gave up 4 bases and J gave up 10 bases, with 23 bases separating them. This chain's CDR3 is CASSPPEGRAPGEQFF. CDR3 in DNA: TGTGCCAGCAGCCCGCCCGAGGGTAGGGCCCCAGGGGAGCAGTTCTTC.

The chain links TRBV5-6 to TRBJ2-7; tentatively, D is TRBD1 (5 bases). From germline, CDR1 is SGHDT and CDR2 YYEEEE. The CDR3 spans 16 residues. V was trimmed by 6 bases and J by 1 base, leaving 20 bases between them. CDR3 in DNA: TGTGCCAGCACCCCCATGGCAGGGATTGGTTCCTACGAGCAGTACTTC. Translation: CASTPMAGIGSYEQYF.

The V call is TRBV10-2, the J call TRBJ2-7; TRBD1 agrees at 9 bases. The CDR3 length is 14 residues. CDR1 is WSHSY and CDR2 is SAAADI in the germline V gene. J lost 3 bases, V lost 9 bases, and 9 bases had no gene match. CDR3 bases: TGCGCCAGTGTCACAGGGGGCGAAATCTACGAGCAGTACTTC. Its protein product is CASVTGGEIYEQYF.

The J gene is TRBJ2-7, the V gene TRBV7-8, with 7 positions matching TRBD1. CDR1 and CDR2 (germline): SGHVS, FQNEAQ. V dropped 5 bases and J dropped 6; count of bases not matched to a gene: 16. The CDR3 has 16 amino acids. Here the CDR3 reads CASSSRTGVSTREQYF. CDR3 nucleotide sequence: TGTGCCAGCAGCAGCCGAACAGGGGTTTCTACGCGCGAGCAGTACTTC. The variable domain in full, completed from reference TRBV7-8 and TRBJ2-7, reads GAGVSQSPRYKVAKRGQDVALRCDPISGHVSLFWYQQALGQGPEFLTYFQNEAQLDKSGLPSDRFFAERPEGSVSTLKIQRTQQEDSAVYLCASSSRTGVSTREQYFGPGTRLTVT.

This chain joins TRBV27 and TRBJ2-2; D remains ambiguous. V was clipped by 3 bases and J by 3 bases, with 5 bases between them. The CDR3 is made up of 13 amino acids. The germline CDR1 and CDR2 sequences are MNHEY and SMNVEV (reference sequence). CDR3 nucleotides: TGTGCCAGCAGTTTTAAGTACACCGGGGAGCTGTTTTTT. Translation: CASSFKYTGELFF.

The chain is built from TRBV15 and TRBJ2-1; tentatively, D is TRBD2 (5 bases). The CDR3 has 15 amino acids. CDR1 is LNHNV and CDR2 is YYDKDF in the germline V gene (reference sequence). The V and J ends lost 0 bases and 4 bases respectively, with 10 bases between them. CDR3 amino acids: CATSRERGAYNEQFF. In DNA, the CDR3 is TGTGCCACCAGCAGAGAACGGGGAGCGTACAATGAGCAGTTCTTC.

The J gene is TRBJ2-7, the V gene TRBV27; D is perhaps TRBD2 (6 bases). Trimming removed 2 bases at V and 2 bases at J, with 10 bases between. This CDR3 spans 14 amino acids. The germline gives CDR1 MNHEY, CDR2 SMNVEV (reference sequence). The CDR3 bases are TGTGCCAGCAGTTTAGCGACTAGGCCCTACGAGCAGTACTTC. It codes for CASSLATRPYEQYF.

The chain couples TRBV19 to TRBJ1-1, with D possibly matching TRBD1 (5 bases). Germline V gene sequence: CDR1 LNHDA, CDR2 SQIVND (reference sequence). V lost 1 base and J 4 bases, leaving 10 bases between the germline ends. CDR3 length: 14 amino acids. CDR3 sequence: CASSIGGRGTEAFF. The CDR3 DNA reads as TGTGCCAGTAGTATAGGGGGCCGCGGCACTGAAGCTTTCTTT.